The sequence of this T cell receptor beta chain was determined in a study of identifying expanded T cells in peripheral blood. Sequencing used immunoSEQ multiplex PCR; TCRdb keeps in-frame clones, though not all of them. The sample holds around 130,000 clones, 70% to 90% seen once. No infections or other immune events were documented during collection. The CDR3 consists of 16 residues. The trim removed 2 bases at V and 7 bases at J, leaving 10 bases unmatched. CDR1 is MNHNS, CDR2 SASEGT, per germline. The sequence was obtained from a person aged 18-70 years in good health. The sample comprised blood. The rearrangement links TRBV6-1 to TRBJ1-5, with 8 positions matching TRBD1. The CDR3 bases are TGTGCCAGCAGTGAACGGAGGACAGGGTTCATGCAGCCCCAGCATTTT. This encodes CASSERRTGFMQPQHF.